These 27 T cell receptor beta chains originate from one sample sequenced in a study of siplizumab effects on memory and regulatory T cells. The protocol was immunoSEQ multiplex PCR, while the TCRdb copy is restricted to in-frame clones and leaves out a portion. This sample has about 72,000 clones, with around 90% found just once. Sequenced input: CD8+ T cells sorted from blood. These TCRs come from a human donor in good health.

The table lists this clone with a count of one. The DNA for the CDR3 is TGTGCCAGCAGCTTAGAGGGTGGGATTTGGTACGAGCAGTACTTC. Encoded protein: CASSLEGGIWYEQYF. This chain connects TRBV11-2 to TRBJ2-7; D gene unclear. The CDR3 sequence is 15 residues long. CDR1 is SGHAT and CDR2 is FQNNGV in the germline V gene. Trimming stripped 0 bases from V and 4 bases from J, with 13 bases between. Using reference TRBV11-2 and TRBJ2-7 for the parts outside the CDR3, the full variable domain is EAGVAQSPRYKIIEKRQSVAFWCNPISGHATLYWYQQILGQGPKLLIQFQNNGVVDDSQLPKDRFSAERLKGVDSTLKIQPAKLEDSAVYLCASSLEGGIWYEQYFGPGTRLTVT.

The CDR3 DNA reads as TGTGCCACCCGGGCCCCCGACAGGGTGCAGTACTTC. It translates to CATRAPDRVQYF. The chain is built from TRBV7-9 and TRBJ2-7, with 7 bases that match TRBD1. Per germline, CDR1 SEHNR and CDR2 FQNEAQ (reference sequence). Trimming took 10 bases from V and 9 from J; bases not matched to a gene: 12. The CDR3 runs to 12 residues.

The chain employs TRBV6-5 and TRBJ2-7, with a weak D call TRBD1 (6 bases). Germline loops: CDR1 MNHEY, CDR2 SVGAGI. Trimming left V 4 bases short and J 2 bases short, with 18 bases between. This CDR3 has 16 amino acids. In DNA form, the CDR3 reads TGTGCCAGCAGTTCGACTCCAGGGGTTGCTACCTACGAGCAGTACTTC. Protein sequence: CASSSTPGVATYEQYF.

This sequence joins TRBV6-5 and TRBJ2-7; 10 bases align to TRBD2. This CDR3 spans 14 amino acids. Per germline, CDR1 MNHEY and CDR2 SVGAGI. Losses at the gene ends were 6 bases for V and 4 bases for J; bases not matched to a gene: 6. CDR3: CASRGAGGPYEQYF. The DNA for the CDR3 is TGTGCCAGCAGGGGAGCGGGAGGGCCTTACGAGCAGTACTTC.

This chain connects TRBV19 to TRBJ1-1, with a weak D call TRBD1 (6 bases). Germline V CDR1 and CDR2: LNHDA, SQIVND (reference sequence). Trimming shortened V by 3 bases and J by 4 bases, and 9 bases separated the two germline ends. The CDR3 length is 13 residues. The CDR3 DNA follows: TGTGCCAGTAGTATTGCAGGGGCCACTGAAGCTTTCTTT. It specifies CASSIAGATEAFF.

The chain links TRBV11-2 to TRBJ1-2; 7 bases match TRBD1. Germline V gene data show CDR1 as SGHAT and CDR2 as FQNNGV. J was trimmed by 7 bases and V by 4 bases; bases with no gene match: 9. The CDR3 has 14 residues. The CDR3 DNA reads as TGTGCCAGCAGCTACGTGATAGGGGGCGGTGGCTACACCTTC. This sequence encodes CASSYVIGGGGYTF.

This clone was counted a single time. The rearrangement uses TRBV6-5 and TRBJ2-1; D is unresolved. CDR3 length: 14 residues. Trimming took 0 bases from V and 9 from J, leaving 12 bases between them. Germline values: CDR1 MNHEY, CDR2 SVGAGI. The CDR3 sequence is CASSYSGGSSEQFF. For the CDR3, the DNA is TGTGCCAGCAGTTACTCGGGCGGTAGTTCTGAGCAGTTCTTC.

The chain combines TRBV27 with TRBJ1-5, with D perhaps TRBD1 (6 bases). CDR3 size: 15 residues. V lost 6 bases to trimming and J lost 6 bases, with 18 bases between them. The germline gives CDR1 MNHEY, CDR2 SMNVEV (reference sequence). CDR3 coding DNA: TGTGCCAGCAGCATTCGGGGGGCAGGGGTTCAGCCCCAGCATTTT. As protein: CASSIRGAGVQPQHF.

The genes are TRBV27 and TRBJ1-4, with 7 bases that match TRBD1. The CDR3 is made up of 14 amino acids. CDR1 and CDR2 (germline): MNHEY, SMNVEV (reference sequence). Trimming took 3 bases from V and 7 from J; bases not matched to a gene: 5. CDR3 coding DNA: TGTGCCAGCAGTTTTAGGCAGGGGGGTGAAAAACTGTTTTTT. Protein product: CASSFRQGGEKLFF.

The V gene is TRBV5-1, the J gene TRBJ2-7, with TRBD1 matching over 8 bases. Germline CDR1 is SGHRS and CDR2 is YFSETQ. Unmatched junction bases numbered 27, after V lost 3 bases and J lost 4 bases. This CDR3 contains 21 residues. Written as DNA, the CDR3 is TGCGCCAGCAGCTCCGAACCATTAAACCAAAACAGGGGGAGGCCTTATTACGAGCAGTACTTC. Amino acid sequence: CASSSEPLNQNRGRPYYEQYF.

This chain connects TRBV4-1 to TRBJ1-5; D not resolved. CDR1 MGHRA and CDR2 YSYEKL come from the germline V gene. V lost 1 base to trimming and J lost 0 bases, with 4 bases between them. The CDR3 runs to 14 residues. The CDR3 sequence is CASSQAGSNQPQHF. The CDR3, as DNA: TGCGCCAGCAGCCAAGCCGGTAGCAATCAGCCCCAGCATTTT.

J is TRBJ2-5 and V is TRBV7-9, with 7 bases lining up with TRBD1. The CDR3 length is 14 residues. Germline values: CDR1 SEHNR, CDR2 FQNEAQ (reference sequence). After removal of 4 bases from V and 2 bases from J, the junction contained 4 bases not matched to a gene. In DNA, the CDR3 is TGTGCCAGCAGCTACCGGGACAGTCAAGAGACCCAGTACTTC. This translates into CASSYRDSQETQYF.

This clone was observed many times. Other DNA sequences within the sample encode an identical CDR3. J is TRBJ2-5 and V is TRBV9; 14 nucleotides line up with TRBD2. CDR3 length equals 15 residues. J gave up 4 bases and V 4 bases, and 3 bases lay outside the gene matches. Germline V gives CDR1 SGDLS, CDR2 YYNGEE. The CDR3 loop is CASSPGTSGGETQYF. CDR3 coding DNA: TGTGCCAGCAGCCCCGGGACTAGCGGGGGAGAGACCCAGTACTTC.

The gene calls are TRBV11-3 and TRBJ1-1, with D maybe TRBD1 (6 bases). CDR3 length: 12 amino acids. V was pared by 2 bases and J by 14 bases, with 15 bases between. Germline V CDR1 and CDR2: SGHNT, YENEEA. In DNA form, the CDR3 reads TGTGCCAGCAGCTTAAGGACAGACGAGTTGTTCTTT. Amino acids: CASSLRTDELFF.

In nucleotides, the CDR3 is TGTGCCAGCAGCCCGGGGCTCTACGAGCAGTACTTC. Protein sequence: CASSPGLYEQYF. V and J are TRBV7-9 and TRBJ2-7; D may match TRBD1 or TRBD2 (5 bases each). This CDR3 has 12 amino acids. Germline values: CDR1 SEHNR, CDR2 FQNEAQ (reference sequence). Trimming left V 5 bases short and J 3 bases short, with 8 bases between. The complete variable domain, with remaining parts taken from reference TRBV7-9 and TRBJ2-7, reads DTGVSQNPRHKITKRGQNVTFRCDPISEHNRLYWYRQTLGQGPEFLTYFQNEAQLEKSRLLSDRFSAERPKGSFSTLEIQRTEQGDSAMYLCASSPGLYEQYFGPGTRLTVT.

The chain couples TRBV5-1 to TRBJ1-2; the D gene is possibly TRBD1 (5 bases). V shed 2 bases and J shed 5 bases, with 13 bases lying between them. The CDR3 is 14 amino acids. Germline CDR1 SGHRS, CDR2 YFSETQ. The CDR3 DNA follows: TGCGCCAGCAGCTTAACCGGGACGGATTATGGCTACACCTTC. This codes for CASSLTGTDYGYTF. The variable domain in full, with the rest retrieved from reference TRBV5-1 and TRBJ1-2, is KAGVTQTPRYLIKTRGQQVTLSCSPISGHRSVSWYQQTPGQGLQFLFEYFSETQRNKGNFPGRFSGRQFSNSRSEMNVSTLELGDSALYLCASSLTGTDYGYTFGSGTRLTVV.

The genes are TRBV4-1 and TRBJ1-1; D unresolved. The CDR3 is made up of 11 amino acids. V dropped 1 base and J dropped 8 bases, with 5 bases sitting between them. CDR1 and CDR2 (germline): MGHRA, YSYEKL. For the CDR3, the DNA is TGCGCCAGCAGCCAAGGTCCCGAAGCTTTCTTT. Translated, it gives CASSQGPEAFF.

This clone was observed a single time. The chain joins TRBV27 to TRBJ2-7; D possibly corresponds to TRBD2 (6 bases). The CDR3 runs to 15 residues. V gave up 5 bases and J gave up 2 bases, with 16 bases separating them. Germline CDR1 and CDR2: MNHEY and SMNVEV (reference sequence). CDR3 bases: TGTGCCAGCAGTCCGGGAACTAGCTTTACCTACGAGCAGTACTTC. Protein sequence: CASSPGTSFTYEQYF.

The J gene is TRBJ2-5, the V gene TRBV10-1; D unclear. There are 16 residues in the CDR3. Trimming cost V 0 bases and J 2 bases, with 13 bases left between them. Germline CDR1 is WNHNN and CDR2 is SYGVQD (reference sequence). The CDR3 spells CASSESLGNSQETQYF. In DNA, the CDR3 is TGCGCCAGCAGTGAGTCTCTGGGTAATTCTCAAGAGACCCAGTACTTC.

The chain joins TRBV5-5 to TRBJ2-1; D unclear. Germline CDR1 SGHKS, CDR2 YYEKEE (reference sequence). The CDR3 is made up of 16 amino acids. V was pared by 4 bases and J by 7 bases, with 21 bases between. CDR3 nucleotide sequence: TGTGCCAGCAGCCCTGGCCCCTCGGACGGCCTTAATGAGCAGTTCTTC. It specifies CASSPGPSDGLNEQFF.

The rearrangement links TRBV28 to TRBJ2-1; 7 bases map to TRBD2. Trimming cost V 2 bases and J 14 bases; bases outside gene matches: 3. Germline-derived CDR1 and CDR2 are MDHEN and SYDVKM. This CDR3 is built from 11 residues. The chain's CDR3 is CASSLGGGEFF. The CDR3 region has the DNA TGTGCCAGCAGTTTAGGGGGGGGAGAGTTCTTC.

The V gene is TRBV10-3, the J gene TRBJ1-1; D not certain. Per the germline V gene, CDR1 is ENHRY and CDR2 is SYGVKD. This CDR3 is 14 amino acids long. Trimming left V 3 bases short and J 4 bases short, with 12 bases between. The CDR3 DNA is TGTGCCATCAGTGACCCTTCGGTAATCACTGAAGCTTTCTTT. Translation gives CAISDPSVITEAFF.

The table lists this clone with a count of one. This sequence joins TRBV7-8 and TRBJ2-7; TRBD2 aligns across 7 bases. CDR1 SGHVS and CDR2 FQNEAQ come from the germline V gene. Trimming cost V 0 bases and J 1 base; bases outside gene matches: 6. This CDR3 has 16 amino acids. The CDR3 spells CASSLAERGLSYEQYF. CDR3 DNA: TGTGCCAGCAGCTTAGCGGAGCGGGGCCTATCCTACGAGCAGTACTTC.

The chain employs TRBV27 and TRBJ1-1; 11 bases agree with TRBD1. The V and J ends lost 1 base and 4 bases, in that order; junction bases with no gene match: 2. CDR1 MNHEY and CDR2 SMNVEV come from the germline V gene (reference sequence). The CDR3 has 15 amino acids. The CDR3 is CASSLFGTGGTEAFF. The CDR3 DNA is TGTGCCAGCAGTTTATTTGGGACAGGGGGCACTGAAGCTTTCTTT.

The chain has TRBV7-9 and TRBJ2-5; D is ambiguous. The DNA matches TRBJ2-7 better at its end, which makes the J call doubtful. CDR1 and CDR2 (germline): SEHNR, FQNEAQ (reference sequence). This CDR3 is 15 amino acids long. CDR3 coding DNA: TGTGCCAGCAGCTTTCAGGTCCTCCCAACCTACGAGCAGTACTTC. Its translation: CASSFQVLPTYEQYF.

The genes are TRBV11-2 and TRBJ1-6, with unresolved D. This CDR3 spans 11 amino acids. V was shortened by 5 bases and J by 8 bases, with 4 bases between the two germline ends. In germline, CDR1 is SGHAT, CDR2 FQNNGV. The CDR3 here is CASSTDSPLHF. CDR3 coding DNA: TGTGCCAGCAGCACGGATTCACCCCTCCACTTT.

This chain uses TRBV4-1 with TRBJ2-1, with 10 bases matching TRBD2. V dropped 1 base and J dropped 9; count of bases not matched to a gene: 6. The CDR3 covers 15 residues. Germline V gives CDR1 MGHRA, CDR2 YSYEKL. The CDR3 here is CASSQVTSGEPEQFF. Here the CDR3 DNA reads TGCGCCAGCAGCCAAGTAACTAGCGGGGAGCCTGAGCAGTTCTTC.